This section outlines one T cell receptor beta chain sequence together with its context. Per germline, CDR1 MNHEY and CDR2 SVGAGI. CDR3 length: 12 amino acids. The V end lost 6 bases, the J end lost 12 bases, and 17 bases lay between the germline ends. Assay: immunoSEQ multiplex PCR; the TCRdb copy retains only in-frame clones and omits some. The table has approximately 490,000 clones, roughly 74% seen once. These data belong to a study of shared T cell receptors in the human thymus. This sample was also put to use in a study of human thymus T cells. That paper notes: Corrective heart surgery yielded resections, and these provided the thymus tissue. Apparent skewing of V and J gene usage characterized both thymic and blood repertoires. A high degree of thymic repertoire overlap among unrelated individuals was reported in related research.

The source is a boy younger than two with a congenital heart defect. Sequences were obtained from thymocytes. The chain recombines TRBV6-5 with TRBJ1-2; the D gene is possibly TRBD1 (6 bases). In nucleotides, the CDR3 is TGTGCCAGCAGCGGGGGGGGGCATTTGGACACCTTC. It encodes CASSGGGHLDTF.